This T cell receptor (beta chain) was observed in a study of monozygotic twins with cystic fibrosis. General observations from the study: J usage was most co-twin-similar in 8 of 16 pairs, V in 13. Age, concordance and disease severity did not associate with shared CDR3 numbers. The repertoire was suggested to be naive-dominated, clonality median about 0.01.

About this clone: Its specificity is unknown.

Profiling relied on immunoSEQ multiplex PCR, and the TCRdb table lists in-frame clones only, not all of them. Found here are more than 15,000 clones, about 89% of them singletons; the top ten hold roughly 1.6%. V gave up 4 bases and J gave up 5 bases; unmatched junction bases: 7. This CDR3 is built from 15 residues. Germline CDR1 and CDR2: MDHEN and SYDVKM. The V and J genes are TRBV28 and TRBJ1-4; 7 nucleotides agree with TRBD1. This TCR derives from a girl aged 2 to 9 with cystic fibrosis. Material: blood. The CDR3, as DNA: TGTGCCAGCAGTTCACCGACAGGGACAAATGAAAAACTGTTTTTT. It is translated as CASSSPTGTNEKLFF.